The rows below give T cell receptor beta chains drawn from one sample of a study of blood T cell repertoires in COVID-19. The table came from immunoSEQ multiplex PCR; TCRdb's copy has only in-frame clones and leaves some out. This repertoire shows fewer than 45,000 clones, over 70% found once; its top ten account for around a tenth. The sequencing sample was made of peripheral blood. The receptors derive from a man older than 75 with active COVID-19. The CDR3 runs from the conserved cysteine through the conserved F or W. The order of the fields is J gene, clone size, D gene, V gene, CDR3 protein, CDR3 DNA. D genes are given only for firm matches. Clone size is shown for a subset of rows, as once, few, many or a class of expanded clone.

j_call: TRBJ2-2; clone_size: once; d_call: NA; v_call: TRBV6-4; cdr3_aa: CASSDFAVTGELFF; cdr3_nt: TGTGCCAGCAGTGACTTCGCGGTTACCGGGGAGCTGTTTTTT
j_call: TRBJ1-5; clone_size: NA; d_call: NA; v_call: TRBV6-4; cdr3_aa: CASSVEQPQHF; cdr3_nt: TGTGCCAGCAGCGTAGAACAGCCCCAGCATTTT
j_call: TRBJ2-4; clone_size: few; d_call: NA; v_call: TRBV10-2; cdr3_aa: CASSEDQRLAKNIQYF; cdr3_nt: TGCGCCAGCAGTGAAGACCAGAGACTAGCCAAAAACATTCAGTACTTC
j_call: TRBJ2-7; clone_size: NA; d_call: NA; v_call: TRBV11-2; cdr3_aa: CASSPSYEQYF; cdr3_nt: TGTGCCAGCAGCCCATCCTACGAGCAGTACTTC
j_call: TRBJ1-4; clone_size: NA; d_call: NA; v_call: TRBV2; cdr3_aa: CASRRTGEYEKLFF; cdr3_nt: TGTGCCAGCAGGCGGACGGGGGAGTACGAAAAACTGTTTTTT
j_call: TRBJ2-5; clone_size: NA; d_call: TRBD2; v_call: TRBV5-6; cdr3_aa: CASNRLAGAPPYQETQYF; cdr3_nt: TGTGCCAGCAACAGACTAGCGGGAGCTCCCCCGTACCAAGAGACCCAGTACTTC
j_call: TRBJ2-3; clone_size: NA; d_call: NA; v_call: TRBV6-2/TRBV6-3; cdr3_aa: CASSYSGADTQYF; cdr3_nt: TGTGCCAGCAGTTACTCGGGCGCAGATACGCAGTATTTT
j_call: TRBJ2-7; clone_size: NA; d_call: NA; v_call: TRBV19; cdr3_aa: CASSISDGAYEQYF; cdr3_nt: TGTGCCAGTAGTATAAGTGACGGAGCCTACGAGCAGTACTTC
j_call: TRBJ2-7; clone_size: NA; d_call: NA; v_call: TRBV24-1; cdr3_aa: CASTFIGGGDEQYF; cdr3_nt: TGTGCCTCAACGTTTATAGGGGGGGGAGACGAGCAGTACTTC
j_call: TRBJ2-2; clone_size: NA; d_call: NA; v_call: TRBV20-1; cdr3_aa: CSASDSTGELFF; cdr3_nt: TGCAGTGCTAGTGACAGCACCGGGGAGCTGTTTTTT
j_call: TRBJ1-1; clone_size: NA; d_call: NA; v_call: TRBV2; cdr3_aa: CAEQGMNTEAFF; cdr3_nt: TGTGCAGAACAGGGAATGAACACTGAAGCTTTCTTT
j_call: TRBJ2-3; clone_size: once; d_call: TRBD2; v_call: TRBV18; cdr3_aa: CASSPLGGADTQYF; cdr3_nt: TGTGCCAGCTCACCTCTGGGGGGGGCAGATACGCAGTATTTT
j_call: TRBJ2-1; clone_size: NA; d_call: TRBD2; v_call: TRBV20-1; cdr3_aa: CSASFSSGRAYNEQFF; cdr3_nt: TGCAGTGCTAGTTTTTCCAGCGGGAGGGCCTACAATGAGCAGTTCTTC
j_call: TRBJ2-7; clone_size: NA; d_call: NA; v_call: TRBV18; cdr3_aa: CASSPQGHEQYF; cdr3_nt: TGTGCCAGCTCACCCCAGGGGCACGAGCAGTACTTC
j_call: TRBJ2-5; clone_size: NA; d_call: NA; v_call: TRBV30; cdr3_aa: CAWSQWRDQETQYF; cdr3_nt: TGTGCCTGGAGTCAGTGGAGGGACCAAGAGACCCAGTACTTC
j_call: TRBJ2-1; clone_size: NA; d_call: NA; v_call: TRBV4-3; cdr3_aa: CASSQDFAAGRFF; cdr3_nt: TGCGCCAGCAGCCAAGATTTCGCAGCGGGCCGGTTCTTC
j_call: TRBJ2-2; clone_size: NA; d_call: TRBD2; v_call: TRBV3-1/TRBV3-2; cdr3_aa: CASSQGSSREHTGELFF; cdr3_nt: TGTGCCAGCAGCCAAGGGTCTTCGCGGGAGCACACCGGGGAGCTGTTTTTT
j_call: TRBJ2-5; clone_size: NA; d_call: TRBD2; v_call: TRBV18; cdr3_aa: CASSLMTSKVGETQYF; cdr3_nt: TGTGCCAGCTCACTAATGACTAGCAAGGTGGGAGAGACCCAGTACTTC
j_call: TRBJ2-3; clone_size: NA; d_call: TRBD1; v_call: TRBV13; cdr3_aa: CASSPRQGSDTQYF; cdr3_nt: TGTGCCAGCAGCCCACGACAGGGATCAGATACGCAGTATTTT
j_call: TRBJ2-5; clone_size: NA; d_call: TRBD2; v_call: TRBV7-8; cdr3_aa: CASSTGTSGRGETQYF; cdr3_nt: TGTGCCAGCAGCACAGGGACTAGCGGGAGAGGGGAGACCCAGTACTTC
j_call: TRBJ1-6; clone_size: NA; d_call: TRBD1; v_call: TRBV5-4; cdr3_aa: CASSPRDSNNSPLHF; cdr3_nt: TGTGCCAGCAGCCCCCGGGACAGTAATAATTCACCCCTCCACTTT
j_call: TRBJ1-2; clone_size: NA; d_call: NA; v_call: TRBV11-2; cdr3_aa: CASSDNIGGGYTF; cdr3_nt: TGTGCCAGCAGCGATAACATCGGGGGTGGCTACACCTTC
j_call: TRBJ2-7; clone_size: NA; d_call: TRBD2; v_call: TRBV11-2; cdr3_aa: CASSLTSGRVGFSYEQYF; cdr3_nt: TGTGCCAGCAGCTTAACTAGCGGGAGGGTTGGCTTCTCCTACGAGCAGTACTTC
j_call: TRBJ2-7; clone_size: NA; d_call: NA; v_call: TRBV7-2; cdr3_aa: CASSLGTGTPYEQYF; cdr3_nt: TGTGCCAGCAGCTTGGGGACCGGGACACCCTACGAGCAGTACTTC
j_call: TRBJ2-5; clone_size: NA; d_call: TRBD1; v_call: TRBV18; cdr3_aa: CASSPGQQETQYF; cdr3_nt: TGTGCCAGCTCACCGGGACAGCAAGAGACCCAGTACTTC
j_call: TRBJ2-1; clone_size: once; d_call: TRBD2; v_call: TRBV5-1; cdr3_aa: CASSLRLAGANEQFF; cdr3_nt: TGCGCCAGCAGCTTGAGACTAGCGGGAGCCAATGAGCAGTTCTTC
j_call: TRBJ1-4; clone_size: NA; d_call: NA; v_call: TRBV6-5; cdr3_aa: CASARYRDSNEKLFF; cdr3_nt: TGTGCCAGCGCCCGATACAGGGATTCTAATGAAAAACTGTTTTTT
j_call: TRBJ2-2; clone_size: NA; d_call: TRBD1; v_call: TRBV30; cdr3_aa: CAWSAGGAGTGELFF; cdr3_nt: TGTGCCTGGAGTGCAGGGGGCGCAGGCACCGGGGAGCTGTTTTTT
j_call: TRBJ1-2; clone_size: few; d_call: NA; v_call: TRBV6-5; cdr3_aa: CASSRGANYGYTF; cdr3_nt: TGTGCCAGCAGCCGGGGGGCTAACTATGGCTACACCTTC
j_call: TRBJ2-7; clone_size: NA; d_call: TRBD1; v_call: TRBV4-1; cdr3_aa: CASSPRTGETYEQYF; cdr3_nt: TGCGCCAGCAGCCCCCGGACAGGGGAGACCTACGAGCAGTACTTC
j_call: TRBJ2-5; clone_size: NA; d_call: TRBD2; v_call: TRBV30; cdr3_aa: CAWSPLLGNVGGHQETQYF; cdr3_nt: TGTGCCTGGAGCCCTTTACTCGGTAACGTGGGAGGGCATCAAGAGACCCAGTACTTC
j_call: TRBJ2-3; clone_size: NA; d_call: NA; v_call: TRBV6-6; cdr3_aa: CASTLQGRATDTQYF; cdr3_nt: TGTGCCAGCACCCTCCAGGGGAGGGCCACAGATACGCAGTATTTT
j_call: TRBJ2-3; clone_size: NA; d_call: NA; v_call: TRBV9; cdr3_aa: CASSVGRAAQGTQYF; cdr3_nt: TGTGCCAGCAGCGTGGGTCGAGCCGCCCAGGGGACGCAGTATTTT
j_call: TRBJ2-7; clone_size: NA; d_call: NA; v_call: TRBV7-2; cdr3_aa: CASSRTTYEQYF; cdr3_nt: TGTGCCAGCAGCCGCACCACATACGAGCAGTACTTC
j_call: TRBJ2-5; clone_size: few; d_call: TRBD1; v_call: TRBV7-6; cdr3_aa: CASSRWDSTQETQYF; cdr3_nt: TGTGCCAGCAGCCGGTGGGACAGTACCCAAGAGACCCAGTACTTC
j_call: TRBJ2-7; clone_size: NA; d_call: NA; v_call: TRBV29-1; cdr3_aa: CSVEAQTGEQYF; cdr3_nt: TGCAGCGTTGAAGCCCAGACAGGCGAGCAGTACTTC
j_call: TRBJ2-5; clone_size: NA; d_call: TRBD1; v_call: TRBV29-1; cdr3_aa: CSVEEWGQGGETQYF; cdr3_nt: TGCAGCGTTGAGGAATGGGGACAGGGGGGAGAGACCCAGTACTTC